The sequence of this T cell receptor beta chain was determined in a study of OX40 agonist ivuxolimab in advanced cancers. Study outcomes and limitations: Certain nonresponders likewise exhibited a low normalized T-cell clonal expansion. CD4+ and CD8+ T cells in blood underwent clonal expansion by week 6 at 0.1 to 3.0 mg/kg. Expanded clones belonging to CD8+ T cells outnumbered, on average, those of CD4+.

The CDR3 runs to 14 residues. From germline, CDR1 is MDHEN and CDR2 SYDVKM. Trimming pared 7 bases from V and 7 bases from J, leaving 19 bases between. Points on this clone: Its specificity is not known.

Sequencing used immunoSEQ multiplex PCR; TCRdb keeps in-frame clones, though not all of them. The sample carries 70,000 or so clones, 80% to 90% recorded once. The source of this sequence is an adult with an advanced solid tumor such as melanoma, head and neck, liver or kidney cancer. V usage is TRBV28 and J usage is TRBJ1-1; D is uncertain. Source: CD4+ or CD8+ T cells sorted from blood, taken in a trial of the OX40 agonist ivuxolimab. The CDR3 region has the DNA TGTGCCAGCACTACTAGTTGGCCCCGGGGTGAAGCTTTCTTT. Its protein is CASTTSWPRGEAFF.